This passage covers 5 T cell receptor beta chains from one sample sequenced in a study of blood T cell repertoires in COVID-19. The table came from immunoSEQ multiplex PCR; TCRdb's copy has only in-frame clones and leaves some out. Among fewer than 250,000 clones, about nine tenths were seen once, and the ten largest hold less than 7.5%. The material sequenced was peripheral blood. These TCRs come from a man in his 60s who had recovered from COVID-19.

The V and J genes are TRBV19 and TRBJ1-1; D may be TRBD1 (5 bases). Germline V gene lookup returns CDR1 LNHDA and CDR2 SQIVND (reference sequence). The CDR3 has 16 residues. The V end lost 10 bases, the J end lost 1 base, and 22 bases lay between the germline ends. CDR3 residues: CATEDGGRGKNTEAFF. DNA of the CDR3: TGTGCCACCGAGGACGGGGGAAGGGGCAAGAACACTGAAGCTTTCTTT. Full variable domain (remainder filled in from reference TRBV19 and TRBJ1-1): DGGITQSPKYLFRKEGQNVTLSCEQNLNHDAMYWYRQDPGQGLRLIYYSQIVNDFQKGDIAEGYSVSREKKESFPLTVTSAQKNPTAFYLCATEDGGRGKNTEAFFGQGTRLTVV.

The chain uses TRBV7-8 and TRBJ2-1; 7 nucleotides agree with TRBD1. With V trimmed by 4 bases and J by 0 bases, 3 bases remained unmatched. Germline-derived CDR1 and CDR2 are SGHVS and FQNEAQ. The CDR3 has 15 amino acids. The CDR3 loop reads CASSSTGRSYNEQFF. The CDR3, as DNA: TGTGCCAGCAGCTCGACAGGGCGCTCCTACAATGAGCAGTTCTTC.

The chain carries TRBV27 and TRBJ2-7, with 10 bases that match TRBD1. V was pared by 5 bases and J by 2 bases, with 3 bases of the junction left unmatched. The CDR3 is 14 residues long. CDR1 is MNHEY and CDR2 is SMNVEV in the germline V gene (reference sequence). Written as DNA, the CDR3 is TGTGCCAGCAGTCGGGACAGGGGAACCTACGAGCAGTACTTC. This sequence encodes CASSRDRGTYEQYF.

The rearrangement joins TRBV5-1 to TRBJ2-5, with TRBD2 matching 11 bases. Per germline, CDR1 SGHRS and CDR2 YFSETQ. V shed 0 bases and J 5 bases; nucleotides not matched to a gene: 6. This CDR3 has 16 amino acids. The CDR3 reads CASSLALAGGPETQYF. In nucleotides, the CDR3 is TGCGCCAGCAGCTTGGCCCTAGCGGGGGGCCCGGAGACCCAGTACTTC. Filled out from reference TRBV5-1 and TRBJ2-5, the complete variable domain reads KAGVTQTPRYLIKTRGQQVTLSCSPISGHRSVSWYQQTPGQGLQFLFEYFSETQRNKGNFPGRFSGRQFSNSRSEMNVSTLELGDSALYLCASSLALAGGPETQYFGPGTRLLVL.

The rearrangement uses TRBV19 and TRBJ1-2; 8 nucleotides agree with TRBD1. The J segment lost 0 bases and the V segment lost 5 bases, leaving 5 bases of the junction unmatched. CDR3 size: 15 residues. Germline V gene sequence: CDR1 LNHDA, CDR2 SQIVND (reference sequence). The CDR3 DNA sequence: TGTGCCAGTAGTTCCTGGGACAGGCCTAACTATGGCTACACCTTC. Protein sequence: CASSSWDRPNYGYTF.